A single sample is the source of the 21 T cell receptor beta chains below, sequenced in a study of blood T cell repertoires in COVID-19. Clones were read by immunoSEQ multiplex PCR, and TCRdb kept only the in-frame ones, dropping some. The sample holds approximately 230,000 clones; approximately 82% are singletons and the top ten take 4.5% to 6%. Sample: peripheral blood. The source of these receptors is a woman of 80 years or more with active or convalescent COVID-19.

The chain carries TRBV30 and TRBJ1-2; D may be TRBD1 (6 bases). Germline CDR1 reads GTSNPN; CDR2 reads SVGIG (reference sequence). V lost 3 bases and J lost 2, with 22 bases in between. The CDR3 extends over 17 amino acids. CDR3 sequence: CAWSPKGRGLVNYGYTF. In DNA, the CDR3 is TGTGCCTGGAGCCCAAAGGGGAGGGGGTTAGTGAACTATGGCTACACCTTC.

The rearrangement uses TRBV29-1 and TRBJ2-1; D is possibly TRBD1 (6 bases). Trimming stripped 0 bases from V and 7 bases from J, with 7 bases between. The CDR3 consists of 12 residues. From germline, CDR1 is SQVTM and CDR2 ANQGSEA. The CDR3 spells CSVEDGTNEQFF. CDR3 DNA sequence: TGCAGCGTTGAAGACGGGACAAATGAGCAGTTCTTC.

This chain joins TRBV5-1 and TRBJ1-6; D uncertain. This CDR3 contains 13 residues. Trimming left V 2 bases short and J 15 bases short, with 15 bases between. Germline CDR1 and CDR2: SGHRS and YFSETQ. CDR3 amino acids: CASSFPGEMRLHF. CDR3 DNA sequence: TGCGCCAGCAGCTTCCCCGGGGAAATGCGCCTCCACTTT. Together with reference TRBV5-1 and TRBJ1-6, the CDR3 gives the full variable domain: KAGVTQTPRYLIKTRGQQVTLSCSPISGHRSVSWYQQTPGQGLQFLFEYFSETQRNKGNFPGRFSGRQFSNSRSEMNVSTLELGDSALYLCASSFPGEMRLHFGNGTRLTVT.

The V call is TRBV19, the J call TRBJ2-1, with 11 bases lining up with TRBD2. From germline, CDR1 is LNHDA and CDR2 SQIVND (reference sequence). The trim removed 4 bases at V and 6 bases at J, leaving 5 bases unmatched. This CDR3 spans 15 amino acids. In DNA, the CDR3 is TGTGCCAGTAGTAGTATAGCGGGGGGGCTCAATGAGCAGTTCTTC. Its protein product is CASSSIAGGLNEQFF.

The chain links TRBV5-6 to TRBJ1-3; no definite D call. CDR1 is SGHDT, CDR2 YYEEEE, per germline. The CDR3 has 14 residues. V was pared by 3 bases and J by 0 bases, with 7 bases between. The CDR3 sequence is CASSSKSSGNTIYF. DNA of the CDR3: TGTGCCAGCAGCTCCAAGAGCTCTGGAAACACCATATATTTT.

V and J are TRBV30 and TRBJ2-1, with 9 bases that match TRBD2. This CDR3 is 14 amino acids long. Per germline, CDR1 GTSNPN and CDR2 SVGIG (reference sequence). V lost 7 bases, J lost 0 bases, and 4 bases stayed unmatched. The CDR3 sequence is CALNSGSSYNEQFF. The CDR3 nucleotides are TGTGCCTTGAATAGCGGGAGCTCCTACAATGAGCAGTTCTTC. Complete variable domain (other parts from reference TRBV30 and TRBJ2-1): SQTIHQWPATLVQPVGSPLSLECTVEGTSNPNLYWYRQAAGRGLQLLFYSVGIGQISSEVPQNLSASRPQDRQFILSSKKLLLSDSGFYLCALNSGSSYNEQFFGPGTRLTVL.

This clone has only one observation. Distinct nucleotide sequences in the sample also encode this CDR3. The chain carries TRBV3-1 (or the pseudogene TRBV3-2) and TRBJ1-3, with D perhaps TRBD1 (5 bases). Trimming shortened V by 6 bases and J by 0 bases, and 21 bases separated the two germline ends. Germline V CDR1 and CDR2: LGHDT, YNNKEL (reference sequence). The CDR3 totals 18 residues. The CDR3 nucleotides read TGTGCCAGCAGACACGGGGGTTTGGTCGGCGGCTCTGGAAACACCATATATTTT. This translates into CASRHGGLVGGSGNTIYF.

This rearrangement joins TRBV30 to TRBJ1-1, with D unclear. The CDR3 is 12 amino acids. The germline CDR1 and CDR2 sequences are GTSNPN and SVGIG (reference sequence). Trimming left V 8 bases short and J 4 bases short, with 14 bases between. CDR3 loop: CAKEGFGTEAFF. In DNA form, the CDR3 reads TGTGCCAAAGAGGGTTTTGGCACTGAAGCTTTCTTT.

This CDR3 reads CASSPRTDYGYTF. The CDR3 region has the DNA TGTGCCAGCAGCCCAAGGACAGACTATGGCTACACCTTC. The rearrangement uses TRBV3-1 (or the pseudogene TRBV3-2) and TRBJ1-2, with TRBD1 as a possible D gene (6 bases). This CDR3 spans 13 amino acids. Trimming took 4 bases from V and 3 from J, leaving 9 bases between them. The germline gives CDR1 LGHDT, CDR2 YNNKEL (reference sequence).

The V gene is TRBV18, the J gene TRBJ1-6, with 9 bases fitting TRBD1. This CDR3 contains 17 residues. The V gene's germline CDR1 is KGHSH and CDR2 LQKENI. Losses at the gene ends were 4 bases for V and 3 bases for J; bases not matched to a gene: 7. The CDR3 reads CASSLTGTGLYNSPLHF. CDR3 DNA sequence: TGTGCCAGCTCACTAACCGGGACAGGGCTCTATAATTCACCCCTCCACTTT.

This clone has more than one count but fewer than ten. This sequence joins TRBV5-1 and TRBJ1-1, with 8 bases that match TRBD1. The length of the CDR3 is 14 residues. V lost 2 bases to trimming and J lost 4 bases; unmatched junction nucleotides: 4. Germline V gives CDR1 SGHRS, CDR2 YFSETQ. The CDR3 sequence: CASSFGQGGTEAFF. DNA for the CDR3: TGCGCCAGCAGCTTCGGACAGGGAGGCACTGAAGCTTTCTTT.

This chain uses TRBV7-2 with TRBJ2-5; 8 bases are a match to TRBD2. The CDR3 loop spans 15 amino acids. V lost 2 bases to trimming and J lost 0 bases; unmatched junction nucleotides: 2. CDR1 SGHTA and CDR2 FQGNSA come from the germline V gene. CDR3 region: CASSLTSGNQETQYF. The CDR3 bases are TGTGCCAGCAGCTTAACTAGCGGCAACCAAGAGACCCAGTACTTC.

The V and J genes are TRBV2 and TRBJ1-5, with no clear D. Trimming left V 8 bases short and J 2 bases short, with 7 bases between. Germline CDR1 reads SNHLY; CDR2 reads FYNNEI. The CDR3 contains 12 residues. CDR3 sequence: CASSAGNQPQHF. The CDR3 region has the DNA TGTGCCAGCTCGGCGGGCAATCAGCCCCAGCATTTT.

The chain couples TRBV5-1 to TRBJ2-7; 8 bases are a match to TRBD2. V trimming: 4 bases; J trimming: 2 bases; junction bases outside the gene matches: 11. Per the germline V gene, CDR1 is SGHRS and CDR2 is YFSETQ. There are 16 residues in the CDR3. CDR3 region: CASSLNYAGGAYEQYF. Written as DNA, the CDR3 is TGCGCCAGCAGCCTGAATTATGCGGGAGGTGCCTACGAGCAGTACTTC.

This sequence joins TRBV16 and TRBJ1-2; 7 nucleotides agree with TRBD1. The V gene end was trimmed by 8 bases and the J gene end by 6 bases; junction bases not matched to a gene: 9. The CDR3 is 13 amino acids. Germline loops: CDR1 KGHSY, CDR2 FQNENV. CDR3 loop: CASGTAIFDGYTF. The CDR3 DNA follows: TGTGCCAGCGGGACAGCTATCTTCGATGGCTACACCTTC.

The rearrangement joins TRBV3-1 (or the pseudogene TRBV3-2) to TRBJ1-3; D call uncertain. V dropped 6 bases and J dropped 5 bases, with 11 bases sitting between them. Per germline, CDR1 LGHDT and CDR2 YNNKEL (reference sequence). The CDR3 extends over 13 amino acids. CDR3 sequence reads: CASRQLSRNTIYF. CDR3 coding DNA: TGTGCCAGCAGACAGCTATCCCGAAACACCATATATTTT.

J is TRBJ2-7 and V is TRBV5-8, with D maybe TRBD2 (6 bases). V dropped 4 bases and J dropped 2 bases, with 16 bases sitting between them. Looked up from germline, CDR1 is SGHTS and CDR2 is YDEGEE. The CDR3 loop spans 15 amino acids. CDR3 coding DNA: TGTGCCAGCAGCCTACGAGGTAGCGGCGCCTACGAGCAGTACTTC. Its translation is CASSLRGSGAYEQYF.

This clone appeared once. The CDR3 DNA is TGTGCCAGCAGGAAACAGGGGTACGAGCAGTACTTC. It is translated as CASRKQGYEQYF. V is TRBV28 and J is TRBJ2-7; 7 bases are shared with TRBD1. There are 12 residues in the CDR3. Looked up from germline, CDR1 is MDHEN and CDR2 is SYDVKM. J was trimmed by 4 bases and V by 6 bases; bases with no gene match: 3.

This chain links TRBV2 with TRBJ1-4; the D is unclear. There are 15 residues in the CDR3. Germline V lookup: CDR1 SNHLY, CDR2 FYNNEI. V shed 0 bases and J shed 8 bases, with 13 bases lying between them. The DNA for the CDR3 is TGTGCCAGCAGTGAAGCCCAGCGGCTAGTCGAAAAACTGTTTTTT. Amino acid sequence: CASSEAQRLVEKLFF.

This chain uses TRBV3-1 (or the pseudogene TRBV3-2) with TRBJ1-2, with D perhaps TRBD1 (5 bases). Deletions cut 7 bases from V and 8 bases from J, with 20 bases between. This CDR3 is built from 14 residues. CDR1 and CDR2 from the germline V gene are LGHDT and YNNKEL (reference sequence). In DNA form, the CDR3 reads TGTGCCAGCACGTTTCATGGGGGGAGTGAGGGCTACACCTTC. Protein: CASTFHGGSEGYTF.

The chain joins TRBV20-1 to TRBJ1-1; D remains ambiguous. The V end lost 0 bases, the J end lost 7 bases, and 6 bases lay between the germline ends. Germline V gives CDR1 DFQATT, CDR2 SNEGSKA (reference sequence). CDR3 length: 11 amino acids. CDR3 DNA: TGCAGTGCTAGAGAGGTCGGTGAAGCTTTCTTT. It yields the protein CSAREVGEAFF.